These T cell receptor beta chains were read from a single sample in a study of radiation and T cells in renal cell carcinoma. Some clones are missing from TCRdb's copy, which holds only in-frame ones; the method was immunoSEQ multiplex PCR. The table shows about 160,000 clones, with 88% occurring only once. This specimen consisted of blood, obtained from a patient whose treatment included radiotherapy and nephrectomy. These receptors were taken from a woman in her seventies with renal cell carcinoma. Each CDR3 is given with its conserved first and last residue. A D gene is named only where the DNA matches it firmly. Clone sizes are given selectively: once, few, many, or a class where the clone is expanded.

TRBJ2-5 | - | TRBV10-3 | - | CAISESRETQYF | TGTGCCATCAGTGAGTCGCGGGAGACCCAGTACTTC
TRBJ2-1 | - | TRBV5-4 | TRBD2 | CASSWRRGARGDEQFF | TGTGCCAGCAGCTGGAGGCGGGGGGCAAGGGGCGATGAGCAGTTCTTC
TRBJ2-2 | - | TRBV6-6 | - | CASSYSGQNTGELFF | TGTGCCAGCAGTTACTCTGGGCAGAACACCGGGGAGCTGTTTTTT
TRBJ2-7 | - | TRBV5-6 | - | CASSLAGAAYEQYF | TGTGCCAGCAGCTTGGCTGGGGCCGCCTACGAGCAGTACTTC
TRBJ1-6 | once | TRBV5-6 | - | CASSSTLGAYSPLHF | TGTGCCAGCAGCTCAACCCTAGGGGCCTATTCACCCCTCCACTTT
TRBJ1-1 | - | TRBV6-6 | - | CASSYPRAGDTEAFF | TGTGCCAGCAGTTACCCTCGGGCTGGAGACACTGAAGCTTTCTTT
TRBJ1-2 | once | TRBV4-2 | TRBD1 | CASSQLGQGAGYTF | TGTGCCAGCAGCCAACTAGGACAGGGGGCTGGCTACACCTTC
TRBJ1-3 | - | TRBV11-1 | - | CASNPGGVENTIYF | TGTGCCAGCAACCCGGGCGGCGTCGAGAACACCATATATTTT
TRBJ1-5 | - | TRBV15 | - | CATSRDRSGRGLGNQPQHF | TGTGCCACCAGCAGAGATCGGAGTGGGCGGGGGCTAGGCAATCAGCCCCAGCATTTT
TRBJ2-7 | - | TRBV18 | - | CASSPQVNEQYF | TGTGCCAGCTCACCACAGGTGAACGAGCAGTACTTC
TRBJ2-5 | - | TRBV7-9 | - | CASSSSPPAETQYF | TGTGCCAGCAGCTCTTCACCCCCCGCCGAGACCCAGTACTTC
TRBJ1-3 | - | TRBV14 | - | CASSQGGPGAGNTIYF | TGTGCCAGCAGCCAAGGGGGTCCGGGGGCTGGAAACACCATATATTTT
TRBJ2-7 | - | TRBV7-9 | - | CASSLARSVQYF | TGTGCCAGCAGCTTAGCGCGGAGTGTGCAGTACTTC
TRBJ1-2 | once | TRBV6-4 | - | CASSDSGGYTF | TGTGCCAGCAGTGACTCAGGCGGCTACACCTTC
TRBJ1-3 | - | TRBV6-1 | - | CASKIDISGNTIYF | TGTGCCAGCAAGATCGACATCTCTGGAAACACCATATATTTT
TRBJ2-7 | - | TRBV19 | - | CASSIVSGYEQYF | TGTGCCAGTAGTATAGTTTCGGGCTACGAGCAGTACTTC
TRBJ2-6 | once | TRBV6-1 | - | CASSERVGFGSGANVLTF | TGTGCCAGCAGTGAAAGAGTGGGTTTTGGCTCTGGGGCCAACGTCCTGACTTTC
TRBJ1-6 | - | TRBV15 | - | CATSRVNHNNSPLHF | TGTGCCACCAGCAGAGTGAACCACAATAATTCACCCCTCCACTTT
TRBJ2-7 | - | TRBV14 | - | CASSQVPVWISYEQYF | TGTGCCAGCAGCCAAGTCCCAGTTTGGATCTCCTACGAGCAGTACTTC
TRBJ2-3 | - | TRBV19 | - | CASRQSAGHIPTDTQYF | TGTGCCAGTAGGCAATCCGCAGGGCATATCCCCACAGATACGCAGTATTTT
TRBJ1-1 | - | TRBV11-1 | - | CASSRLFTEAFF | TGTGCCAGCAGCCGATTATTCACTGAAGCTTTCTTT
TRBJ1-6 | - | TRBV5-3 | - | CARRPRWVWAFYNSPLHF | TGTGCCAGAAGGCCCCGTTGGGTGTGGGCGTTCTATAATTCACCCCTCCACTTT
TRBJ1-1 | - | TRBV27 | TRBD1 | CASSFRGLAGAFF | TGTGCCAGCAGTTTTAGGGGGCTCGCCGGGGCTTTCTTT
TRBJ2-1 | - | TRBV19 | - | CASSIPPSSYNEQFF | TGTGCCAGTAGTATACCCCCGAGCTCCTACAATGAGCAGTTCTTC